This T cell receptor (beta chain) appears in the sequencing data of a study of control samples from healthy donors and cancer patients. Using immunoSEQ multiplex PCR, the repertoire was profiled, and TCRdb retains in-frame clones only, with some absent. The repertoire has more than 45,000 clones, roughly 90% of them found once; the top ten carry under 0.95%. CDR3 length equals 12 residues. With 2 bases removed from V and 4 bases from J, the gap between germline ends came to 8 bases. The germline V gene has CDR1 GTSNPN and CDR2 SVGIG (reference sequence). The sequencing input was PBMCs. This TCR was recovered from a man aged 25-45 years with colorectal cancer. V and J are TRBV30 and TRBJ1-2, with no clear D. In DNA, the CDR3 is TGTGCCTGGAGTAAGGGAGGCTATGGCTACACCTTC. As protein: CAWSKGGYGYTF.